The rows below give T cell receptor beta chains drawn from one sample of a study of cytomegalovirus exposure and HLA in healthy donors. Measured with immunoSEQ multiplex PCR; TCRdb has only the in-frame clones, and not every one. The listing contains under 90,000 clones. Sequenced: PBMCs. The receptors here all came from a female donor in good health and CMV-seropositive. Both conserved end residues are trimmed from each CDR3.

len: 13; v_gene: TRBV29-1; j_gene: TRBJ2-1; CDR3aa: SVEDMTGFSNEQF
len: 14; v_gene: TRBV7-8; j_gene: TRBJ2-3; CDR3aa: ASSLNFDISTDTQY
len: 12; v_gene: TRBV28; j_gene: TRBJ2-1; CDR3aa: ASSLTGGYNEQF
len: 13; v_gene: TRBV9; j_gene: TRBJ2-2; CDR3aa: ASSASGRVGGELF
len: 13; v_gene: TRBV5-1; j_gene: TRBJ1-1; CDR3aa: ASRVEAAALTEAF
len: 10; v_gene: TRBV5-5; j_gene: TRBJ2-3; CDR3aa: ASSLQGDTQY
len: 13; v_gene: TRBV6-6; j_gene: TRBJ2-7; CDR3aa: ASSKPRDRNYEQY
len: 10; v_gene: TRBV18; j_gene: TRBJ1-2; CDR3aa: ASSHGDSGYT
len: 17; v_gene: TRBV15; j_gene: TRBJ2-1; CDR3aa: ATSREGPFTSGSTDEQF
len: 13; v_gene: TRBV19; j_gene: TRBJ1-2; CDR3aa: ASLSDSDFPYGYT
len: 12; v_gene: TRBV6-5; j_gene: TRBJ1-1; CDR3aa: ASSDQTGYTEAF
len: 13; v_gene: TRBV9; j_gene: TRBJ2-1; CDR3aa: ASSVASGGMREQF
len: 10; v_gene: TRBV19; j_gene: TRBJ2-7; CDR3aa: ASSIREGEQY
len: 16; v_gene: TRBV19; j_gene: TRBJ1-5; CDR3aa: ASRPFGGTGDSNQPQH